The 13 T cell receptor beta chains below were found in one sample sequenced in a study of blood T cell repertoires in COVID-19. TCRdb's table, derived via immunoSEQ multiplex PCR, lists solely in-frame clones and lacks some. The top ten hold about 3% of the sample, which has hundreds of thousands of clones, more than 75% seen once. The sequenced sample was PBMCs or T cells enriched from blood (not recorded which). The origin of the receptors is a woman between 25 and 40 years old who had recovered from COVID-19.

The chain is built from TRBV4-1 and TRBJ2-1; 11 bases fit TRBD2. The V gene's germline CDR1 is MGHRA and CDR2 YSYEKL. J gave up 7 bases and V 5 bases, and 7 bases lay outside the gene matches. The CDR3 has 15 amino acids. As DNA, the CDR3 is TGCGCCAGCAGCTTGAGACTAGCGGGACTGAATGAGCAGTTCTTC. Translation gives CASSLRLAGLNEQFF.

This rearrangement joins TRBV3-1 (or the pseudogene TRBV3-2) to TRBJ1-1, with D unresolved. Per germline, CDR1 LGHDT and CDR2 YNNKEL (reference sequence). V lost 3 bases to trimming and J lost 4 bases, with 12 bases between them. The CDR3 spans 14 residues. In DNA form, the CDR3 reads TGTGCCAGCAGCCAGAGAACAGTAAGCACTGAAGCTTTCTTT. It encodes CASSQRTVSTEAFF.

To note about this clone: Compared with germline, one end of the junction differs, possibly owing to a read error. The CDR3 DNA follows: TGTGCCAGCAGGGAAGGTCTGAACACCGGGGAGCTGTTTTTT. This gives the protein CASREGLNTGELFF. The rearrangement links TRBV2 to TRBJ2-2; D gene unclear. Per germline, CDR1 SNHLY and CDR2 FYNNEI. This CDR3 region has 14 residues.

The chain has TRBV18 and TRBJ1-2; D unresolved. This CDR3 comprises 12 residues. Germline V lookup: CDR1 KGHSH, CDR2 LQKENI. Trimming took off 2 bases at V and 10 bases at J, with 11 bases between the two ends. In DNA, the CDR3 is TGTGCCAGCTCACCAATGGGGAGGGACTACACCTTC. Translated, it gives CASSPMGRDYTF. The whole variable domain, remainder taken from reference TRBV18 and TRBJ1-2, is NAGVMQNPRHLVRRRGQEARLRCSPMKGHSHVYWYRQLPEEGLKFMVYLQKENIIDESGMPKERFSAEFPKEGPSILRIQQVVRGDSAAYFCASSPMGRDYTFGSGTRLTVV.

The table lists this clone with a few counts. The gene calls are TRBV5-1 and TRBJ1-1, with TRBD1 as a possible D gene (5 bases). The CDR3 runs 15 residues. The ends were cut back, 4 bases at V and 0 bases at J, with 13 bases in the middle. Germline V gene sequence: CDR1 SGHRS, CDR2 YFSETQ. The CDR3 loop reads CASSPRQGMNTEAFF. DNA of the CDR3: TGCGCCAGCAGCCCACGTCAGGGAATGAACACTGAAGCTTTCTTT.

This chain connects TRBV15 to TRBJ1-5; 7 bases align to TRBD1. J lost 3 bases, V lost 0 bases, and 2 bases had no gene match. Germline CDR1 LNHNV, CDR2 YYDKDF (reference sequence). The CDR3 spans 15 residues. The CDR3 nucleotides read TGTGCCACCAGCAGAGATAGGGGGCCCAATCAGCCCCAGCATTTT. Its protein product is CATSRDRGPNQPQHF. The full variable domain, its missing parts supplied by reference TRBV15 and TRBJ1-5, is DAMVIQNPRYQVTQFGKPVTLSCSQTLNHNVMYWYQQKSSQAPKLLFHYYDKDFNNEADTPDNFQSRRPNTSFCFLDIRSPGLGDTAMYLCATSRDRGPNQPQHFGDGTRLSIL.

The chain couples TRBV7-9 to TRBJ1-4, with unresolved D. The ends were cut back, 0 bases at V and 5 bases at J, with 7 bases in the middle. The CDR3 runs to 14 residues. The V gene's germline CDR1 is SEHNR and CDR2 FQNEAQ (reference sequence). The DNA for the CDR3 is TGTGCCAGCAGCTTAGCATCAGGCAATGAAAAACTGTTTTTT. Its protein is CASSLASGNEKLFF.

CDR3 sequence: CASSPRTSGYLNTGELFF. The CDR3 coding sequence is TGTGCCAGCAGTCCGCGAACTAGCGGTTACCTCAACACCGGGGAGCTGTTTTTT. This chain connects TRBV27 to TRBJ2-2; 8 nucleotides agree with TRBD2. The CDR3 length is 18 residues. Germline CDR1 and CDR2: MNHEY and SMNVEV (reference sequence). The ends lost 5 bases at V and 2 bases at J; junction bases unmatched: 13.

The rearrangement links TRBV15 to TRBJ2-3, with a tentative D call TRBD2 (7 bases). The CDR3 consists of 15 residues. CDR1 is LNHNV, CDR2 YYDKDF, per germline (reference sequence). The V gene lost 0 bases and the J gene lost 4 bases, with 11 bases spanning the gap. The CDR3 coding sequence is TGTGCCACCAGCAGAGATGGGGGGGCCCCAGATACGCAGTATTTT. This gives the protein CATSRDGGAPDTQYF.

This clone appeared once. The chain links TRBV3-1 (or the pseudogene TRBV3-2) to TRBJ2-1; 8 nucleotides line up with TRBD2. The germline gives CDR1 LGHDT, CDR2 YNNKEL (reference sequence). This CDR3 spans 14 amino acids. V dropped 2 bases and J dropped 9; count of bases not matched to a gene: 6. DNA for the CDR3: TGTGCCAGCAGCCAAAGGCGGGAGGTCGGTGAGCAGTTCTTC. This codes for CASSQRREVGEQFF.

The chain has TRBV6-5 and TRBJ1-1; 9 positions match TRBD1. Per the germline V gene, CDR1 is MNHEY and CDR2 is SVGAGI. The CDR3 loop spans 15 amino acids. Trimming removed 6 bases from V and 2 bases from J; junction bases left unmatched: 7. The CDR3 DNA sequence: TGTGCCAGCAGCCTAGACAGGGGGTTTAACACTGAAGCTTTCTTT. This sequence encodes CASSLDRGFNTEAFF.

This clone has more than one count but fewer than ten. The chain links TRBV7-6 to TRBJ1-4; 8 bases agree with TRBD1. The germline V gene has CDR1 SGHVS and CDR2 FNYEAQ. With V trimmed by 3 bases and J by 6 bases, 9 bases remained unmatched. This CDR3 is built from 16 residues. In DNA form, the CDR3 reads TGTGCCAGCAGCTTTGCCCCGGGACAGGCATATGAAAAACTGTTTTTT. Its protein product is CASSFAPGQAYEKLFF. The whole variable domain, remainder taken from reference TRBV7-6 and TRBJ1-4, is GAGVSQSPRYKVTKRGQDVALRCDPISGHVSLYWYRQALGQGPEFLTYFNYEAQQDKSGLPNDRFSAERPEGSISTLTIQRTEQRDSAMYRCASSFAPGQAYEKLFFGSGTQLSVL.

This clone was seen only once. The chain uses TRBV2 and TRBJ1-5; perhaps TRBD1 as D (6 bases). This CDR3 has 15 residues. Trimming stripped 6 bases from V and 2 bases from J, with 14 bases between. Per germline, CDR1 SNHLY and CDR2 FYNNEI. The CDR3, as DNA: TGTGCCAGCAGCCAAGGGGGTGGCGGCAATCAGCCCCAGCATTTT. Protein product: CASSQGGGGNQPQHF.